The source of this T cell receptor (beta chain) is a study of blood T cell repertoires in COVID-19. Study details: The United States, Italy and Spain supplied acute and convalescent COVID-19 samples. T cells, B-cell-depleted T cells, or PBMCs supplied cDNA or gDNA.

Source study methods: Reference gene primer amplification in the assay estimated nucleated cell counts. TCRdb keeps only in-frame clones here, not all; method: immunoSEQ multiplex PCR. The V and J calls and clone size were taken over from that table, and D and trimming were inferred from the DNA. The sample lists 130,000 or so clones, 83% occurring once. The CDR3 spans 16 residues. Trimming removed 1 base at V and 0 bases at J, with 10 bases between. Germline values: CDR1 LGHNA, CDR2 YNFKEQ. V usage is TRBV4-2 and J usage is TRBJ1-3; D gene uncertain. The material sequenced was peripheral blood. The TCR was taken from a man older than 75 with active or convalescent COVID-19. CDR3 region: CASSQVVVSSGNTIYF. The CDR3, as DNA: TGTGCCAGCAGCCAAGTTGTGGTGAGCTCTGGAAACACCATATATTTT.